The 14 T cell receptor beta chains in this list originate from one sample, sequenced in a study of graft-versus-host responses after intestinal transplantation. TCRdb keeps only in-frame clones here, not all; method: immunoSEQ multiplex PCR. The sample contains about 130,000 clones, 80% to 95% of which appear only once. For these receptors, no antigen is known. Sequences were derived from unstimulated CD4+ T cells sorted from spleen or lymph node cells, sampled before intestinal transplant. These receptors were collected from a human donor who received an intestinal transplant.

The V and J genes are TRBV5-1 and TRBJ2-7; weak D call: TRBD1 (7 bases). This CDR3 spans 13 amino acids. Trimming took 5 bases from V and 3 from J, leaving 12 bases between them. Looked up from germline, CDR1 is SGHRS and CDR2 is YFSETQ. CDR3 DNA sequence: TGCGCCAGCAGTGCCCAGGGGGGCTACGAGCAGTACTTC. Residues: CASSAQGGYEQYF. The full variable domain, completed using reference TRBV5-1 and TRBJ2-7, is KAGVTQTPRYLIKTRGQQVTLSCSPISGHRSVSWYQQTPGQGLQFLFEYFSETQRNKGNFPGRFSGRQFSNSRSEMNVSTLELGDSALYLCASSAQGGYEQYFGPGTRLTVT.

The V and J genes are TRBV2 and TRBJ2-5; TRBD1 matches 9 bases. The CDR3 extends over 14 amino acids. Germline CDR1 and CDR2: SNHLY and FYNNEI. The trim removed 8 bases at V and 5 bases at J, leaving 9 bases unmatched. This CDR3 is CASFLQGARETQYF. CDR3 coding DNA: TGTGCCAGCTTCTTACAGGGGGCGCGGGAGACCCAGTACTTC.

Of note for this clone: Other DNA sequences within the sample encode an identical CDR3. The chain has TRBV28 and TRBJ2-3; D is unclear. The CDR3 is 12 residues long. The V gene lost 6 bases and the J gene lost 0 bases, with 4 bases spanning the gap. Germline values: CDR1 MDHEN, CDR2 SYDVKM. This chain's CDR3 is CASRSSTDTQYF. CDR3 bases: TGTGCCAGCAGATCCAGCACAGATACGCAGTATTTT.

The chain joins TRBV5-5 to TRBJ2-7; D unclear. The V gene's germline CDR1 is SGHKS and CDR2 YYEKEE (reference sequence). V was shortened by 1 base and J by 3 bases, with 5 bases between the two germline ends. CDR3 length: 12 residues. CDR3 region: CASSLQIYEQYF. CDR3 coding DNA: TGTGCCAGCAGCTTGCAGATCTACGAGCAGTACTTC.

The genes are TRBV5-3 and TRBJ1-3; a weak D match, TRBD1 (6 bases). TRBV5-3 falls under the ORF class, with uncertain function. Between the trimmed V and J ends, which lost 1 base and 4 bases, there was a span of 9 bases. CDR3 length: 14 residues. The DNA of the CDR3 is TGTGCCAGAAGCTTGAACAGGGTAGGAAACACCATATATTTT. The encoded protein is CARSLNRVGNTIYF.

The chain recombines TRBV11-3 with TRBJ2-1; D possibly corresponds to TRBD1 (6 bases). CDR3 length equals 11 residues. Germline V CDR1 and CDR2: SGHNT, YENEEA. Trimming cost V 6 bases and J 10 bases, with 10 bases left between them. In nucleotides, the CDR3 is TGTGCCAGCAGTCAAACAGGGGAGCAGTTCTTC. Its translation: CASSQTGEQFF. The full variable domain, in which reference TRBV11-3 and TRBJ2-1 provide the parts outside the CDR3, is EAGVVQSPRYKIIEKKQPVAFWCNPISGHNTLYWYLQNLGQGPELLIRYENEEAVDDSQLPKDRFSAERLKGVDSTLKIQPAELGDSAVYLCASSQTGEQFFGPGTRLTVL.

The CDR3 sequence: CASSLRDRGPTDTQYF. In DNA form, the CDR3 reads TGTGCCAGCAGTTTAAGGGACAGGGGACCCACAGATACGCAGTATTTT. The chain couples TRBV27 to TRBJ2-3, with 10 bases that match TRBD1. CDR3 size: 16 residues. Germline CDR1 and CDR2: MNHEY and SMNVEV (reference sequence). V gave up 2 bases and J gave up 2 bases; unmatched junction bases: 4.

This chain joins TRBV4-3 and TRBJ2-7; TRBD1 might be the D (6 bases). The CDR3 spans 16 residues. Trimming removed 0 bases at V and 7 bases at J, with 19 bases between. Germline-derived CDR1 and CDR2 are LGHNA and YSLEER. This chain's CDR3 is CASSQDQGRSYNEQYF. CDR3 coding DNA: TGCGCCAGCAGCCAAGATCAGGGGAGATCGTACAATGAGCAGTACTTC.

Turning to this clone: No conserved phenylalanine or tryptophan ends this CDR3, so it is likely a read error. The DNA is omitted, as the CDR3 cannot be located on it reliably, and the CDR3 follows TCRdb's listing. The V and J genes are TRBV7-7 and TRBJ2-6; the table's TRBD1 call for D was not verified on the DNA. CDR1 is SSHAT, CDR2 FNYEAQ, per germline (reference sequence). Ends included, the CDR3 has 11 residues. The CDR3 loop is CASSYGQVAEG.

The chain carries TRBV30 and TRBJ1-6; possibly TRBD1 for D (6 bases). The V end was cut by 3 bases, the J end by 6 bases, with 6 bases between. Germline CDR1 and CDR2: GTSNPN and SVGIG (reference sequence). The CDR3 totals 12 residues. The DNA for the CDR3 is TGTGCCTGGAGACAGGGTAATTCACCCCTCCACTTT. Its translation: CAWRQGNSPLHF.

To note about this clone: This same CDR3 is encoded by further DNA sequences in the sample. The genes are TRBV18 and TRBJ2-1; a possible D gene is TRBD2 (5 bases). CDR1 KGHSH and CDR2 LQKENI come from the germline V gene. The CDR3 spans 15 residues. Trimming left V 2 bases short and J 10 bases short, with 18 bases between. The DNA for the CDR3 is TGTGCCAGCTCACCAACCAGCGGAGGCTCGAGGGAGCAGTTCTTC. Its protein is CASSPTSGGSREQFF.

The rearrangement joins TRBV18 to TRBJ1-1; no clear D. Germline lookup yields CDR1 KGHSH and CDR2 LQKENI. The CDR3 totals 13 residues. V was trimmed by 2 bases and J by 3 bases, leaving 7 bases between them. Here the CDR3 reads CASSPAVYTEAFF. The CDR3 DNA is TGTGCCAGCTCACCAGCGGTCTACACTGAAGCTTTCTTT.

The chain links TRBV6-6 to TRBJ2-7, with 15 bases fitting TRBD2. The V segment lost 4 bases and the J segment 4 bases; nucleotides outside the gene matches: 5. Germline V gene lookup returns CDR1 MNHNY and CDR2 SVGAGI (reference sequence). The length of the CDR3 is 16 residues. The CDR3 DNA reads as TGTGCCAGCAGTTCGCCGGGACTAGCGGGAGGTTACGAGCAGTACTTC. Protein sequence: CASSSPGLAGGYEQYF.

This chain uses TRBV2 with TRBJ2-3, with 12 bases matching TRBD1. Germline lookup yields CDR1 SNHLY and CDR2 FYNNEI. The junction had 2 bases not matched to a gene; V was cut back by 6 bases and J by 4 bases. The CDR3 length is 14 residues. This chain's CDR3 is CASSRDRGPDTQYF. CDR3 DNA sequence: TGTGCCAGCAGCCGGGACAGGGGGCCAGATACGCAGTATTTT.